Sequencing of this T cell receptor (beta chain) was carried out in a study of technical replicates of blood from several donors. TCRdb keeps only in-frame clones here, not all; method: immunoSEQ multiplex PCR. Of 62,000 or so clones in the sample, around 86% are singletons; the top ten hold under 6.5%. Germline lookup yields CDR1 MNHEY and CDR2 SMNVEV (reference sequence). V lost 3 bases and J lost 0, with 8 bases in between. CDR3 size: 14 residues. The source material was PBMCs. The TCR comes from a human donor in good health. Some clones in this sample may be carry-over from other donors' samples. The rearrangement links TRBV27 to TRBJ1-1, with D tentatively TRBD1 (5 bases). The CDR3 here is CASSLGGLNTEAFF. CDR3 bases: TGTGCCAGCAGTTTGGGGGGGTTGAACACTGAAGCTTTCTTT.